Sequencing of this T cell receptor (beta chain) was carried out in a study of T cell responses to AZD1222 COVID-19 vaccine (dated by TCRdb to the early 2020s). Broadly, across the study: A total of approximately 240 trial participants underwent TCR sequencing, of whom 200 to 220 had received two doses of AZD1222 and approximately 26 had received two doses of the MenACWY control vaccine. Enrollment into the trials was organized by age into subgroups of 18-55, 56-69 and 70-plus years, and those subgroups contained approximately 150, 30 and 60 TCR-sequenced participants, respectively. Here is what the overall study found, with its caveats: Participants were mostly white British, with more females than males. The authors suggested clonal diversity may have been underestimated. In the small 56-69-year group, the increase in depth fell short of significance, most likely because of low power. Spike-specific TCR breadth and depth rose significantly after two AZD1222 doses compared with day 0 and with MenACWY recipients. The vaccine-associated CD4 TCRs covered the entire spike protein, and the dominant responses fell in regions 160-218 and 743-854. Because no day 14 peak-response samples were available, repertoires were characterized only after the peak T cell response. Reportedly, close to half of the unique spike-specific TCRs recognized epitopes lying outside the regions that are mutated in the B.1.351 and B.1.1.7 variants. Conclusions about previously exposed vaccinees are limited, since just 6 or 7 AZD1222 recipients were seropositive for SARS-CoV-2 at baseline.

Sample time point, as interpreted from the label and publication: about 28 days (+/-7) after the second vaccine dose. Because spike-specific TCR depth and breadth did not differ between the two schedules, AZD1222 recipients who got a second dose at roughly 4 weeks were pooled with those who got a second dose at roughly 12 weeks. The vaccinee samples were drawn from two UK trials, COV001 and COV002, one of which was a single-blind randomized controlled phase 2/3 trial testing AZD1222 (ChAdOx1 nCoV-19) in healthy adults. For TCRbeta chain sequencing, PBMC samples from trial participants were taken at day 0 and at day 28 after the second dose. The junction carries 13 bases between V and J, which are trimmed by 6 bases and 7 bases respectively. The CDR3 runs 12 amino acids, cysteine and phenylalanine included. The sequence is cut down to CDR3 DNA, 36 bases in frame from base 1. The CDR3 regions of human TCRbeta chains were analyzed by immunosequencing. The authors processed their data as follows. TCRs in the repertoires were matched against a reference library of SARS-CoV-2-specific TCRs that had been generated with the MIRA antigen-specificity platform. Breadth was defined as the fraction of unique TCRs that were SARS-CoV-2-associated, and depth was defined as the fraction of total T cells that were SARS-CoV-2-associated. Using the MIRA data, every spike-specific TCR was mapped to the spike region that the TCR reacted to and assigned to either a CD4 or a CD8 class. Log10-transformed breadth and depth values were compared by one-way ANOVA with Sidak's multiple comparisons tests. TCRdb provides this immuneACCESS table in a form limited to in-frame rearrangements. Some clones are lacking; in checked studies, under half of them reflect an unresolved V gene, and why the rest are absent is not known. For V, J and clone size, that table is used; D and trimming come from the DNA. This sample holds about 150,000 clones; about 86% were observed only once. About 5% of the sample rests with the top ten.

As for this clone: Its antigen remains undetermined. Per-nucleotide qualities are absent, and no much larger clonotype sits a single base away.

The sample consisted of peripheral blood, taken 28 days after the second AZD1222 dose. Here the chain combines TRBV12-3 or TRBV12-4 and TRBJ2-7; the D gene is not confidently resolved. The TCR comes from an adult who received the AZD1222 COVID-19 vaccine. Here is the DNA: TGTGCCAGCAGCTACGACTCGGAGGAGCAGTACTTC. Its translation reads: CASSYDSEEQYF.